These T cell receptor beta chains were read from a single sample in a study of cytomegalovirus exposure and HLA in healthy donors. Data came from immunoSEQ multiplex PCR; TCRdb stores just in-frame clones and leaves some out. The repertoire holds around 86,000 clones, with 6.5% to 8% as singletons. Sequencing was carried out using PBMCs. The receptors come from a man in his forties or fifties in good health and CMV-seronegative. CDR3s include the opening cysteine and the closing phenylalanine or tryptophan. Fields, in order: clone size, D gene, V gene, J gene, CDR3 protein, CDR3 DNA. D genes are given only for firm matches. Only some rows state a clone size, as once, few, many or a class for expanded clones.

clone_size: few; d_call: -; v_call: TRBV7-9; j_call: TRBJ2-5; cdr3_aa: CACRRVIEGETQYF; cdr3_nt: TGTGCCTGTAGGAGGGTCATTGAAGGAGAGACCCAGTACTTC
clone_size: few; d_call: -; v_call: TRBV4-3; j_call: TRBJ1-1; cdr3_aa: CASSQDRQGAKNTEAFF; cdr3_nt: TGCGCCAGCAGCCAAGATCGGCAGGGTGCGAAGAACACTGAAGCTTTCTTT
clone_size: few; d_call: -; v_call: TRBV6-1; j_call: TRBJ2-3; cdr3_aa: CESSSGSSTDTQYF; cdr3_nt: TGTGAAAGCAGCAGCGGTTCTAGCACAGATACGCAGTATTTT
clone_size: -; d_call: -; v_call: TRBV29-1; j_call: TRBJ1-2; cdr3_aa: CSVEKLWQGRGYTF; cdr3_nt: TGCAGCGTTGAAAAATTATGGCAGGGTCGTGGCTACACCTTC
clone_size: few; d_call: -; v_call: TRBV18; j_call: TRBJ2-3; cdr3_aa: CASSRLGSTDTQYF; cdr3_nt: TGTGCCAGCTCTCGACTAGGTTCGACAGATACGCAGTATTTT
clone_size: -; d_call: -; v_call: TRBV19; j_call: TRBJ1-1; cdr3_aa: CASSIRGNTEAFF; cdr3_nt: TGTGCCAGTAGTATCCGGGGTAACACTGAAGCTTTCTTT
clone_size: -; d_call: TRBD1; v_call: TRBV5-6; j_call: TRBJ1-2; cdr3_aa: CASSLRQGRTF; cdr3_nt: TGTGCCAGCAGCCTAAGACAGGGTAGGACCTTC
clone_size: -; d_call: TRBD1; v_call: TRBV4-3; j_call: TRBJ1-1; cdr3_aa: CASSQGQGRTEAFF; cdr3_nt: TGCGCCAGCAGCCAGGGACAGGGGAGGACTGAAGCTTTCTTT
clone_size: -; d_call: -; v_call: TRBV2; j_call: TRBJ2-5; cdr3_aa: CASSVQGGETQYF; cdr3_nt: TGTGCCAGCAGTGTACAGGGAGGGGAGACCCAGTACTTC
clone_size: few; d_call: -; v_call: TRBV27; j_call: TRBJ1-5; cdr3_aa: CASSSSSNQPQHF; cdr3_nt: TGTGCCAGCAGTTCGTCTTCCAATCAGCCCCAGCATTTT
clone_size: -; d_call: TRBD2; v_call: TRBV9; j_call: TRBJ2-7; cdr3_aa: CASQSGLAGGSGEQYF; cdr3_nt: TGTGCCAGCCAGTCAGGACTAGCGGGCGGCTCCGGAGAGCAGTACTTC
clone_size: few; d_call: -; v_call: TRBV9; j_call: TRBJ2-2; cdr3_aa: CASSSGVGTGELFF; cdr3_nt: TGTGCCAGCAGCTCAGGGGTTGGCACCGGGGAGCTGTTTTTT
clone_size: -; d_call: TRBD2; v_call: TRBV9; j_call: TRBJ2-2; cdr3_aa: CASSGGTSGGELFF; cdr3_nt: TGTGCCAGCAGCGGGGGCACTAGCGGCGGGGAGCTGTTTTTT
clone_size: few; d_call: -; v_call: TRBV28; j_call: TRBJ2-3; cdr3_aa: CASSPTVLSSTDTQYF; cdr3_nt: TGTGCCAGCAGCCCTACAGTGCTCTCTAGCACAGATACGCAGTATTTT
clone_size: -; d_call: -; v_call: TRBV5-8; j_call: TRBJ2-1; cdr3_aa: CASTSGDSPSYNEQFF; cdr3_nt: TGTGCCAGCACTTCCGGCGACAGTCCGTCCTACAATGAGCAGTTCTTC
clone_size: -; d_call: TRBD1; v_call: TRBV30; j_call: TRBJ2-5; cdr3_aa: CAWRRLGQQENQYF; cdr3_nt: TGTGCCTGGAGACGACTGGGACAGCAAGAGAACCAGTACTTC
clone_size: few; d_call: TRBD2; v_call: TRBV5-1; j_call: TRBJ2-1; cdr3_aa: CASSSLGTSGNYNEQFF; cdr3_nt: TGCGCCAGCAGCTCCCTTGGGACTAGCGGGAACTACAATGAGCAGTTCTTC
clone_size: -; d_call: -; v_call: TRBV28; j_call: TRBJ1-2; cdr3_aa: CASRTFKVRDKRSYGYTF; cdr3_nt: TGTGCCAGCAGAACATTCAAGGTGAGGGATAAGAGGAGCTATGGCTACACCTTC
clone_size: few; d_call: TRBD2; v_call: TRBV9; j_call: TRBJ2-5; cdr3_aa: CASSVGTSGGKETQYF; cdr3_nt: TGTGCCAGCAGCGTCGGGACTAGCGGGGGAAAAGAGACCCAGTACTTC
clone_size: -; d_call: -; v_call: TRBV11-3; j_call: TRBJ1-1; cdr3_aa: CASSLRQDTEAFF; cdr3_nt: TGTGCCAGCAGCTTAAGACAGGACACTGAAGCTTTCTTT
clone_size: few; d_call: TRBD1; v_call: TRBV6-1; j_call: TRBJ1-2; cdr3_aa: CASSEGTGRGSNYGYTF; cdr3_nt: TGTGCCAGCAGTGAAGGGACAGGCCGGGGAAGCAACTATGGCTACACCTTC
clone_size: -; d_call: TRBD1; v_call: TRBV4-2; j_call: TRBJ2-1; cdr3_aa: CASSQVPGQGDNEQFF; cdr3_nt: TGTGCCAGCAGCCAAGTTCCAGGACAGGGGGACAATGAGCAGTTCTTC
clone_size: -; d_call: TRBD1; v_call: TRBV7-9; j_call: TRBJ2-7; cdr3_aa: CASSFWGQGTYEQYF; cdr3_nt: TGTGCCAGCAGCTTTTGGGGACAGGGAACCTACGAGCAGTACTTC
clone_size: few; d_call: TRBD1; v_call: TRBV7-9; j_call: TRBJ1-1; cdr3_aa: CASSLDDRVRTEAFF; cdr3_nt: TGTGCCAGCAGCTTAGACGACAGGGTGAGGACTGAAGCTTTCTTT
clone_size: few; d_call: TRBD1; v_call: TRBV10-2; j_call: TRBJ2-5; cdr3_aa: CASSLQGGQETQYF; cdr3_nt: TGCGCCAGCAGCCTACAGGGGGGTCAAGAGACCCAGTACTTC
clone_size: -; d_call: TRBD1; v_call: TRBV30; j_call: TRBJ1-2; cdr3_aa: CAWRMDRASHGYTF; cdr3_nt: TGTGCCTGGAGAATGGACAGGGCCTCTCATGGCTACACCTTC
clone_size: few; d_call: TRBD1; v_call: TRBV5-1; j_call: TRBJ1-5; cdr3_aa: CASSLQGGQPQHF; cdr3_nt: TGCGCCAGCAGCTTACAGGGGGGACAGCCCCAGCATTTT